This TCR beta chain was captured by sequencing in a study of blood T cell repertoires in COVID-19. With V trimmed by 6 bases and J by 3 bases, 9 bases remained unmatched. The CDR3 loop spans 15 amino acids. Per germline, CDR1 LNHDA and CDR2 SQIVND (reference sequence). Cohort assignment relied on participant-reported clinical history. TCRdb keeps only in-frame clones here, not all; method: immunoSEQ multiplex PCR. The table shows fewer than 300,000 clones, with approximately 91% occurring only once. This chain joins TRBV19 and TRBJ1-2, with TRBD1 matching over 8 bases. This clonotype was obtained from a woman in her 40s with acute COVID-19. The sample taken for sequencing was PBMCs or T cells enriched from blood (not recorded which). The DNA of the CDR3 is TGTGCCAGTAGGGAAGGGACAGGAACCTACTATGGCTACACCTTC. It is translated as CASREGTGTYYGYTF.